In its sample, the clone carrying this T cell receptor (beta chain) was seen once. Germline-derived CDR1 and CDR2 are LNHNV and YYDKDF (reference sequence). This CDR3 is built from 15 residues. V dropped 0 bases and J dropped 7; count of bases not matched to a gene: 8. The data originate from a study of blood T cell repertoires in COVID-19. Libraries were prepared by immunoSEQ multiplex PCR; TCRdb keeps only in-frame clonotypes and omits some of them. The top ten clones hold 3% to 4.5% of a sample with 200,000 to 250,000 clones, 82% of them seen once. This clonotype was sampled from a woman aged 80 or over with acute or convalescent COVID-19. This rearrangement joins TRBV15 to TRBJ1-2; 7 bases align to TRBD1. Sequencing was carried out using peripheral blood. The CDR3 is CATSRDPRDRIGYTF. The CDR3 nucleotides are TGTGCCACCAGCAGAGATCCAAGGGACAGAATTGGCTACACCTTC.